The 23 T cell receptor beta chains below were found in one sample sequenced in a study of blood T cell repertoires in COVID-19. Profiling relied on immunoSEQ multiplex PCR, and the TCRdb table lists in-frame clones only, not all of them. The data contain a few hundred thousand clones, 90% of them singletons. Sequencing used PBMCs or T cells enriched from blood (not recorded which). The origin of the receptors is a man aged 18 to 29 who had recovered from COVID-19.

V and J are TRBV5-1 and TRBJ2-7, with D possibly matching TRBD1 (6 bases). The CDR3 runs to 15 residues. Looked up from germline, CDR1 is SGHRS and CDR2 is YFSETQ. V dropped 0 bases and J dropped 0 bases, with 10 bases sitting between them. CDR3 sequence reads: CASSLGQVSSYEQYF. DNA of the CDR3: TGCGCCAGCAGCTTGGGACAGGTTAGCTCCTACGAGCAGTACTTC.

This chain joins TRBV19 and TRBJ2-3, with 7 bases that match TRBD2. This CDR3 is 13 amino acids long. Germline CDR1 LNHDA, CDR2 SQIVND (reference sequence). V was pared by 9 bases and J by 2 bases, with 5 bases of the junction left unmatched. The CDR3 DNA reads TGTGCCAGCCTAGCGGCCAACACAGATACGCAGTATTTT. Protein product: CASLAANTDTQYF.

This clone appeared once. DNA for the CDR3: TGTGCCTGGAGCGGCGGGGGACAGGGAGGTACCGGGGAGCTGTTTTTT. This gives the protein CAWSGGGQGGTGELFF. The chain recombines TRBV30 with TRBJ2-2; TRBD1 aligns across 9 bases. The ends lost 3 bases at V and 5 bases at J; junction bases unmatched: 10. Germline CDR1 is GTSNPN and CDR2 is SVGIG (reference sequence). CDR3 length equals 16 residues.

The V gene is TRBV11-3, the J gene TRBJ2-1, with D perhaps TRBD1 (7 bases). This CDR3 spans 13 amino acids. Germline lookup yields CDR1 SGHNT and CDR2 YENEEA. The ends were cut back, 6 bases at V and 9 bases at J, with 15 bases in the middle. The chain's CDR3 is CASRLPGDSEQFF. As DNA, the CDR3 is TGTGCCAGCAGACTTCCGGGGGACAGTGAGCAGTTCTTC.

This chain links TRBV28 with TRBJ1-1; tentative D call: TRBD1 (5 bases). Germline V gene lookup returns CDR1 MDHEN and CDR2 SYDVKM. The V and J ends lost 7 bases and 1 base respectively, with 16 bases between them. This CDR3 has 15 amino acids. This CDR3 is CASTGIHKGNTEAFF. The CDR3 DNA is TGTGCCAGCACAGGGATACACAAAGGGAACACTGAAGCTTTCTTT. Full variable domain (outside the CDR3, taken from reference TRBV28 and TRBJ1-1): DVKVTQSSRYLVKRTGEKVFLECVQDMDHENMFWYRQDPGLGLRLIYFSYDVKMKEKGDIPEGYSVSREKKERFSLILESASTNQTSMYLCASTGIHKGNTEAFFGQGTRLTVV.

The rearrangement links TRBV2 to TRBJ2-1, with D unclear. CDR1 is SNHLY and CDR2 is FYNNEI in the germline V gene. V dropped 2 bases and J dropped 2 bases, with 10 bases sitting between them. The length of the CDR3 is 15 residues. CDR3 bases: TGTGCCAGCAGTGAACAACAGTTCGCCTACAATGAGCAGTTCTTC. As protein: CASSEQQFAYNEQFF.

The chain has TRBV7-2 and TRBJ2-1; 8 nucleotides align to TRBD2. The germline V gene has CDR1 SGHTA and CDR2 FQGNSA. The CDR3 loop spans 16 amino acids. Germline trimming cut 1 base from V and 4 bases from J; bases unmatched to any gene: 6. CDR3 in amino acids: CASSLGASGRYNEQFF. CDR3 coding DNA: TGTGCCAGCAGCTTAGGGGCTAGCGGGCGGTACAATGAGCAGTTCTTC.

CDR3 coding DNA: TGTGCCAGCAGCTTAAGGGTGTCAAGGAGGGGCCCGAATGAAAAACTGTTTTTT. Translating it yields CASSLRVSRRGPNEKLFF. The rearrangement joins TRBV7-3 to TRBJ1-4; TRBD1 might be the D (5 bases). Between the trimmed V and J ends, which lost 1 base and 5 bases, there was a span of 20 bases. Germline V CDR1 and CDR2: SGHTA, FQGTGA. This CDR3 is built from 18 residues.

The rearrangement joins TRBV7-9 to TRBJ2-3; 9 bases line up with TRBD1. Germline trimming cut 5 bases from V and 2 bases from J; bases unmatched to any gene: 8. CDR3 length: 16 residues. The germline gives CDR1 SEHNR, CDR2 FQNEAQ (reference sequence). CDR3 in amino acids: CASSPLGTGLTDTQYF. CDR3 DNA sequence: TGTGCCAGCAGCCCCCTCGGGACAGGGCTCACAGATACGCAGTATTTT. Looking up the rest from reference TRBV7-9 and TRBJ2-3 gives the full variable domain: DTGVSQNPRHKITKRGQNVTFRCDPISEHNRLYWYRQTLGQGPEFLTYFQNEAQLEKSRLLSDRFSAERPKGSFSTLEIQRTEQGDSAMYLCASSPLGTGLTDTQYFGPGTRLTVL.

This chain uses TRBV30 with TRBJ2-3; no reliable D call. The CDR3 has 14 amino acids. Looked up from germline, CDR1 is GTSNPN and CDR2 is SVGIG (reference sequence). Deletions cut 2 bases from V and 3 bases from J, with 12 bases between. CDR3 region: CAWSLSSGTDTQYF. CDR3 DNA: TGTGCCTGGAGTCTATCCTCAGGAACAGATACGCAGTATTTT.

The chain recombines TRBV29-1 with TRBJ2-5; TRBD1 might be the D (7 bases). The germline V gene encodes CDR1 SQVTM and CDR2 ANQGSEA. Trimming took off 0 bases at V and 2 bases at J, with 16 bases between the two ends. The CDR3 is 16 residues long. CDR3 in amino acids: CSVEDPSGGLQETQYF. Here the CDR3 DNA reads TGCAGCGTTGAAGATCCCTCAGGGGGGTTGCAAGAGACCCAGTACTTC.

The chain links TRBV4-1 to TRBJ1-6; no reliable D call. Trimming took 0 bases from V and 10 from J, leaving 13 bases between them. Germline V CDR1 and CDR2: MGHRA, YSYEKL. This CDR3 contains 15 residues. The DNA for the CDR3 is TGCGCCAGCAGCCAAGAGGGAGTAGTATACTCACCCCTCCACTTT. This gives the protein CASSQEGVVYSPLHF.

The chain links TRBV5-1 to TRBJ1-2, with D perhaps matching TRBD1 (6 bases). The CDR3 length is 14 residues. Germline CDR1 and CDR2: SGHRS and YFSETQ. Trimming removed 0 bases from V and 2 bases from J, with 8 bases in between. CDR3 in DNA: TGCGCCAGCAGCTTGGCTACAGGGAACTATGGCTACACCTTC. Protein product: CASSLATGNYGYTF.

J is TRBJ1-1 and V is TRBV11-3; D gene unclear. The germline V and J ends were trimmed by 3 bases and 3 bases, with 5 bases remaining between them. This CDR3 region has 12 residues. Germline-derived CDR1 and CDR2 are SGHNT and YENEEA. The chain's CDR3 is CASSLSDTEAFF. CDR3 coding DNA: TGTGCCAGCAGCTTGAGTGACACTGAAGCTTTCTTT.

The chain recombines TRBV24-1 with TRBJ1-2, with unresolved D. This CDR3 is built from 12 residues. Germline lookup yields CDR1 KGHDR and CDR2 SFDVKD. V lost 4 bases and J 2 bases, leaving 4 bases between the germline ends. CDR3 DNA: TGTGCCACCAGTGACGGGAACTATGGCTACACCTTC. Amino acid sequence: CATSDGNYGYTF.

The chain recombines TRBV28 with TRBJ2-1; 10 bases map to TRBD2. Per the germline V gene, CDR1 is MDHEN and CDR2 is SYDVKM. The CDR3 totals 14 residues. The J segment lost 5 bases and the V segment lost 6 bases, leaving 4 bases of the junction unmatched. CDR3 in DNA: TGTGCCAGCAGGCGACTAGCGGGTGACAATGAGCAGTTCTTC. As protein: CASRRLAGDNEQFF. The full variable domain, in which reference TRBV28 and TRBJ2-1 provide the parts outside the CDR3, is DVKVTQSSRYLVKRTGEKVFLECVQDMDHENMFWYRQDPGLGLRLIYFSYDVKMKEKGDIPEGYSVSREKKERFSLILESASTNQTSMYLCASRRLAGDNEQFFGPGTRLTVL.

The CDR3 here is CASSPRDTEAFF. Here the CDR3 DNA reads TGTGCCAGCTCCCCCCGGGATACTGAAGCTTTCTTT. The genes are TRBV12-3 or TRBV12-4 and TRBJ1-1; D remains ambiguous. This CDR3 has 12 residues. Trimming shortened V by 8 bases and J by 5 bases, and 12 bases separated the two germline ends.

The V and J genes are TRBV7-8 and TRBJ2-7, with 7 bases identical to TRBD2. The length of the CDR3 is 14 residues. The germline CDR1 and CDR2 sequences are SGHVS and FQNEAQ. V trimming: 0 bases; J trimming: 5 bases; junction bases outside the gene matches: 4. The CDR3 is CASSLAPGRDEQYF. The DNA for the CDR3 is TGTGCCAGCAGCTTAGCCCCAGGGAGGGACGAGCAGTACTTC.

About this clone: Other DNA sequences in this sample translate to the same CDR3. This sequence joins TRBV6-5 and TRBJ2-3; maybe TRBD2 (5 bases). This CDR3 is 11 amino acids long. Trimming took off 6 bases at V and 4 bases at J, with 5 bases between the two ends. Germline assignment: CDR1 MNHEY and CDR2 SVGAGI. This CDR3 is CASRRADTQYF. CDR3 nucleotides: TGTGCCAGCAGGAGGGCAGATACGCAGTATTTT.

This chain links TRBV27 with TRBJ1-5; the match to TRBD1 covers 9 bases. The CDR3 covers 16 residues. J gave up 3 bases and V 5 bases, and 8 bases lay outside the gene matches. The V gene's germline CDR1 is MNHEY and CDR2 SMNVEV (reference sequence). The CDR3 DNA is TGTGCCAGCAGTAAAATGGGACAGGGCACCAATCAGCCCCAGCATTTT. This gives the protein CASSKMGQGTNQPQHF.

The chain has TRBV4-1 and TRBJ2-5, with D possibly being TRBD1 (6 bases). The CDR3 loop spans 15 amino acids. Germline V lookup: CDR1 MGHRA, CDR2 YSYEKL. The V end lost 4 bases, the J end lost 5 bases, and 17 bases lay between the germline ends. CDR3 residues: CASSRHTGTGETQYF. CDR3 nucleotides: TGCGCCAGCAGCCGCCACACAGGGACCGGGGAGACCCAGTACTTC.

The genes are TRBV12-5 and TRBJ1-2; D remains unclear. Between the trimmed V and J ends, which lost 1 base and 3 bases, there was a span of 6 bases. The CDR3 has 13 amino acids. Germline V lookup: CDR1 LGHNT, CDR2 FRNRAP. The CDR3: CASGLDSYYGYTF. The CDR3 nucleotides read TGTGCTAGTGGTTTGGACAGCTACTATGGCTACACCTTC.

The chain carries TRBV27 and TRBJ1-3, with D uncertain. CDR1 is MNHEY and CDR2 is SMNVEV in the germline V gene (reference sequence). The ends were cut back, 0 bases at V and 0 bases at J, with 12 bases in the middle. CDR3 length: 17 amino acids. DNA of the CDR3: TGTGCCAGCAGTTTATCGGCCAGGCCAAGCTCTGGAAACACCATATATTTT. This codes for CASSLSARPSSGNTIYF.